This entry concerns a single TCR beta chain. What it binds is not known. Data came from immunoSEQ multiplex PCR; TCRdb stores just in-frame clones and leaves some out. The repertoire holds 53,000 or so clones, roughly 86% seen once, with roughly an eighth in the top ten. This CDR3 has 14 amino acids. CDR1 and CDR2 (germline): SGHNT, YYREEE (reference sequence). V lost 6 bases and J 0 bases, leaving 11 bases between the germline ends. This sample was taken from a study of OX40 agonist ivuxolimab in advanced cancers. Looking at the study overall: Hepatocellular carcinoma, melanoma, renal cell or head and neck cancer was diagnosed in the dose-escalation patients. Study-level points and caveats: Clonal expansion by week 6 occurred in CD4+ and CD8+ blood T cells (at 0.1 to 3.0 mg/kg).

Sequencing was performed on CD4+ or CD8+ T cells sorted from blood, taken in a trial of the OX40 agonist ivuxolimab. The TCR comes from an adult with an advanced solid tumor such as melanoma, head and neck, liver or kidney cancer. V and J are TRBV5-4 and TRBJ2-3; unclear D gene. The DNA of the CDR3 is TGTGCCAGCAAGCCAGAACCTAGCACAGATACGCAGTATTTT. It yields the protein CASKPEPSTDTQYF.